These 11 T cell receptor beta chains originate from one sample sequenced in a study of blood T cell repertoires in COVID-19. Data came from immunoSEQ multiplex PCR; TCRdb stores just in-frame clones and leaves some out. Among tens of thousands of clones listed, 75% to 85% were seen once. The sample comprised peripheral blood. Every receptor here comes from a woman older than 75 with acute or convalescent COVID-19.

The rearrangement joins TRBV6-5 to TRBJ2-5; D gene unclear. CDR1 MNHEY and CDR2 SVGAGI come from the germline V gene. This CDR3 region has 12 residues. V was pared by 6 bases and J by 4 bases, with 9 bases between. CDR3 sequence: CASRSSGETQYF. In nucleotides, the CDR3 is TGTGCCAGCAGGTCGTCAGGAGAGACCCAGTACTTC.

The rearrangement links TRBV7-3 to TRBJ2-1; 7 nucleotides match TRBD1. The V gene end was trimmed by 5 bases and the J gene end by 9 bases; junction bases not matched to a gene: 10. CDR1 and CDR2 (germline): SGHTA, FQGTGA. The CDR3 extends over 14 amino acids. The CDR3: CASSTPGTETEQFF. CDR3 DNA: TGTGCCAGCAGCACGCCCGGGACAGAGACTGAGCAGTTCTTC.

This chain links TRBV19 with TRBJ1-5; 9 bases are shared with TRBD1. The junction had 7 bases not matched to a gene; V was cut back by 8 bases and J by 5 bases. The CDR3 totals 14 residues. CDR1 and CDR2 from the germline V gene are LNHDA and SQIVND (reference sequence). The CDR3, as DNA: TGTGCCAGTTGGGACAGGGAATTTGATCAGCCCCAGCATTTT. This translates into CASWDREFDQPQHF.

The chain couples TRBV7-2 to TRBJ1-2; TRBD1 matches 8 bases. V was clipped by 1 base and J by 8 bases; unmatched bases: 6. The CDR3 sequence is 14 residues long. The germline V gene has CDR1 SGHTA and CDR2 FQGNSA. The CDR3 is CASSLDGRGPGYTF. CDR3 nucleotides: TGTGCCAGCAGCTTAGACGGCAGGGGGCCCGGCTACACCTTC.

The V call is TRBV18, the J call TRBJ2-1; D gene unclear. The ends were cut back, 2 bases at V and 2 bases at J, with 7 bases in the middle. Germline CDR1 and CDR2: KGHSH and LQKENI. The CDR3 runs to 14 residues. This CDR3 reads CASSPTGPYNEQFF. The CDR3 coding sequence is TGTGCCAGCTCACCAACGGGTCCCTACAATGAGCAGTTCTTC.

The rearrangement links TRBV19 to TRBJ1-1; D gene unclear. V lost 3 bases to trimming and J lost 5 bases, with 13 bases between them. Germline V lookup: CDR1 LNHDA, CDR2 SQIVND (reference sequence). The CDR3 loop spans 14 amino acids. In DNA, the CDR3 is TGTGCCAGTAGTATGCCCGGGGTGGGGACTGAAGCTTTCTTT. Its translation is CASSMPGVGTEAFF.

The CDR3 here is CAWSPHRDRNTEAFF. CDR3 bases: TGTGCCTGGAGTCCCCACCGGGACAGGAACACTGAAGCTTTCTTT. The chain has TRBV30 and TRBJ1-1; TRBD1 matches at 7 bases. The CDR3 has 15 residues. Germline trimming cut 2 bases from V and 1 base from J; bases unmatched to any gene: 7. Looked up from germline, CDR1 is GTSNPN and CDR2 is SVGIG (reference sequence). Supplemented by reference TRBV30 and TRBJ1-1, the full variable domain reads SQTIHQWPATLVQPVGSPLSLECTVEGTSNPNLYWYRQAAGRGLQLLFYSVGIGQISSEVPQNLSASRPQDRQFILSSKKLLLSDSGFYLCAWSPHRDRNTEAFFGQGTRLTVV.

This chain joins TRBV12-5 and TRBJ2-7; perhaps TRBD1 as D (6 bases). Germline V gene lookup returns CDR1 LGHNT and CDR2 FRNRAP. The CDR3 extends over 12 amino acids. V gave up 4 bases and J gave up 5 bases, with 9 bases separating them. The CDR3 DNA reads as TGTGCTAGTGGTTCGTACAGGGACGAGCAGTACTTC. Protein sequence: CASGSYRDEQYF.

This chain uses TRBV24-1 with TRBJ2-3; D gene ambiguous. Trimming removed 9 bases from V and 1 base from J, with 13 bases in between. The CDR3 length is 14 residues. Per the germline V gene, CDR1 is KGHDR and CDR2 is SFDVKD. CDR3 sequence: CATRGSSGTDTQYF. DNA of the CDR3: TGTGCCACCCGAGGATCATCCGGCACAGATACGCAGTATTTT.

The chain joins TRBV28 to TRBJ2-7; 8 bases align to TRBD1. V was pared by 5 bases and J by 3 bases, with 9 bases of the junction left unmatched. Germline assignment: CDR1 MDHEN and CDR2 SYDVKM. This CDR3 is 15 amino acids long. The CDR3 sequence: CASSRGQGESYEQYF. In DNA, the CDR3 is TGTGCCAGCAGTAGAGGACAGGGAGAGAGCTACGAGCAGTACTTC.

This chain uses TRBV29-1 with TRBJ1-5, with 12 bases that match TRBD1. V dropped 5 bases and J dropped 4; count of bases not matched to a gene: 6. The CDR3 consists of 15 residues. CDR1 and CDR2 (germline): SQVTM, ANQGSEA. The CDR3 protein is CSVRDRGLDNQPQHF. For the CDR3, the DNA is TGCAGCGTTCGGGACAGGGGGCTTGATAATCAGCCCCAGCATTTT.